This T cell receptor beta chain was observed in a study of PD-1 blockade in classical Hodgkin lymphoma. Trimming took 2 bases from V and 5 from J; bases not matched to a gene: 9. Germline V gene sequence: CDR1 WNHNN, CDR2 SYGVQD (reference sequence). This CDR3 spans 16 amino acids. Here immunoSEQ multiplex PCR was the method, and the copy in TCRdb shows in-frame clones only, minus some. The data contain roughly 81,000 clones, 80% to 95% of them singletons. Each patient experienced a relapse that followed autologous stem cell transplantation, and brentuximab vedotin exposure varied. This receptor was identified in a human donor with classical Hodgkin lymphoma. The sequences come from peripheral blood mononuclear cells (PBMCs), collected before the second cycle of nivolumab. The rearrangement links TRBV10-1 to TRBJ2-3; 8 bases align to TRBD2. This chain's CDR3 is CASSENSGIGIDTQYF. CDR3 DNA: TGCGCCAGCAGTGAGAATAGCGGGATTGGGATAGATACGCAGTATTTT.